These 6 T cell receptor beta chains share one sample of origin, sequenced in a study of cytomegalovirus exposure and HLA in healthy donors. PCR primers comprised 60 Vbeta and 13 Jbeta primers. Repertoires were generated with immunoSEQ multiplex PCR, while TCRdb's copy carries only in-frame clones and drops some. Counted here are around 96,000 clones, around 84% occurring once; the ten biggest clones make up under 2.5%. Material for sequencing was PBMCs. The receptors come from a man aged 18 to 35 in good health and CMV-seronegative.

This chain joins TRBV2 and TRBJ2-3; TRBD2 is a possible D gene (5 bases). Trimming stripped 3 bases from V and 2 bases from J, with 15 bases between. The CDR3 loop spans 16 amino acids. From germline, CDR1 is SNHLY and CDR2 FYNNEI. CDR3 DNA sequence: TGTGCCAGCAGTGATAGATTGAAGCGGAACACAGATACGCAGTATTTT. Its protein is CASSDRLKRNTDTQYF.

The rearrangement links TRBV10-1 to TRBJ2-3; a weak D match, TRBD1 (6 bases). Germline CDR1 WNHNN, CDR2 SYGVQD (reference sequence). The V and J ends lost 5 bases and 0 bases respectively, with 9 bases between them. The CDR3 loop spans 14 amino acids. The DNA for the CDR3 is TGCGCCAGCAGTCGGGACACTAGCACAGATACGCAGTATTTT. Translation gives CASSRDTSTDTQYF.

This clone was seen once. The gene calls are TRBV11-2 and TRBJ2-1, with 10 bases matching TRBD1. Germline CDR1 SGHAT, CDR2 FQNNGV. The CDR3 loop spans 14 amino acids. V was pared by 6 bases and J by 8 bases, with 7 bases of the junction left unmatched. CDR3 region: CASRGQGPVDEQFF. The CDR3 region has the DNA TGTGCCAGCAGGGGACAGGGGCCAGTTGATGAGCAGTTCTTC.

The chain joins TRBV5-6 to TRBJ2-2; a weak D match, TRBD1 (5 bases). This CDR3 spans 15 amino acids. The ends were cut back, 4 bases at V and 7 bases at J, with 17 bases in the middle. From germline, CDR1 is SGHDT and CDR2 YYEEEE. CDR3 nucleotide sequence: TGTGCCAGCAGCCCGAACACAGGATTGTTCGGGGAGCTGTTTTTT. Its protein product is CASSPNTGLFGELFF.

V gene TRBV5-5 combines with J gene TRBJ1-2; the D is unclear. CDR1 and CDR2 from the germline V gene are SGHKS and YYEKEE (reference sequence). The CDR3 contains 13 residues. V was shortened by 2 bases and J by 3 bases, with 8 bases between the two germline ends. CDR3 bases: TGTGCCAGCAGCTTAGCCTTCGACTATGGCTACACCTTC. Its translation: CASSLAFDYGYTF.

The J gene is TRBJ2-1, the V gene TRBV2, with TRBD2 matching 8 bases. The germline gives CDR1 SNHLY, CDR2 FYNNEI. Unmatched junction bases numbered 3, after V lost 8 bases and J lost 0 bases. The CDR3 covers 14 residues. The CDR3 sequence: CASETSGSYNEQFF. DNA for the CDR3: TGTGCCAGCGAAACTAGCGGCTCCTACAATGAGCAGTTCTTC.